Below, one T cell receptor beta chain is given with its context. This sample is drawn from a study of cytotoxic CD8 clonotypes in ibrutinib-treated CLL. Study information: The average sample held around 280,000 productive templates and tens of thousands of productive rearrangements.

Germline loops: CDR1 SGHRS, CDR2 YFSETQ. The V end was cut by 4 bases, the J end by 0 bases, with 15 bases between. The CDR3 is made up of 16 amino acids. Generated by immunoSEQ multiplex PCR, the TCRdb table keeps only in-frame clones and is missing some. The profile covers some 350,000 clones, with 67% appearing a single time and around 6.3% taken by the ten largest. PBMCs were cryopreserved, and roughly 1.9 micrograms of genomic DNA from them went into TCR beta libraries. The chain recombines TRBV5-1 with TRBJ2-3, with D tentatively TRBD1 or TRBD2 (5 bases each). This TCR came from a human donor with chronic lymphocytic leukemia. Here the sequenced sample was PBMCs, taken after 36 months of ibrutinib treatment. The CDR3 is CASSDEGIASTDTQYF. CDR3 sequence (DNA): TGCGCCAGCAGCGACGAGGGGATAGCAAGCACAGATACGCAGTATTTT.